This T cell receptor (beta chain) originates from a study of CD8+CD57+ T cells in acquired aplastic anemia. Study overall: Average DNA yield from sorted CD4+ and CD8+ cells was around 3.2 ug.

Note on this clonotype: Its antigen is not known. At one end, the junction sequence differs from germline, possibly due to a read error.

Researchers used genomic DNA as the template to profile TCR beta VDJ and CDR3. TCRdb re-called the reads with MiXCR, one entry per CDR3 protein. Among some 410,000 distinct CDR3 sequences, about two thirds were seen once, and the ten largest hold 3% to 4.5%. Overall study results and limits: Patients and controls had CD8+ Simpson's diversity values that were not significantly distinct. Approximately 29 was the count of CD8+ CDR3 sequences that patients shared with controls.

This TCR was sampled from a human donor in good health, serving as a control. The sequenced material came from sorted CD4+, CD8+, or CD8+CD57+ T cells (not recorded which) from PBMCs.

The chain's CDR3 is CSAQGSACF. The CDR3 DNA sequence: TGCAGTGCCCAAGGGTCAGCGTGCTTT. This chain links TRBV20-1 with TRBJ1-1; D remains ambiguous. The CDR3 is made up of 9 amino acids. CDR1 and CDR2 from the germline V gene are DFQATT and SNEGSKA (reference sequence).